The 26 T cell receptor beta chains below come from one sample, sequenced in a study of shared clonotypes between healthy human individuals. Naivety among CD8 cells was defined by CD45RO negativity and positive CCR7 selection, thereby excluding terminally differentiated effector memory CD45RA+ cells. Sequenced by immunoSEQ multiplex PCR; TCRdb stores in-frame clones only, minus some. The sample includes millions of clones, about 93% of them seen just once. The sequenced sample was naive CD8+ T cells from PBMCs. These receptors came from a man aged 18 to 29 in good health. Some clones in this sample may be carry-over from other donors' samples.

CDR3 nucleotides: TGTGCCAGTAACCCCCGGGGGCAGGGGAGGCACGAGCAGTACTTC. Translation gives CASNPRGQGRHEQYF. J is TRBJ2-7 and V is TRBV19, with D perhaps matching TRBD1 or TRBD2 (6 bases each). The CDR3 runs to 15 residues. V was trimmed by 7 bases and J by 5 bases, leaving 21 bases between them. Germline V gives CDR1 LNHDA, CDR2 SQIVND (reference sequence).

The chain employs TRBV19 and TRBJ1-2; D ambiguous. The germline V and J ends were trimmed by 3 bases and 3 bases, with 11 bases remaining between them. Germline lookup yields CDR1 LNHDA and CDR2 SQIVND (reference sequence). The CDR3 is 14 residues long. CDR3 loop: CASSMDLEDYGYTF. The CDR3, as DNA: TGTGCCAGTAGTATGGACCTTGAGGACTATGGCTACACCTTC.

The chain uses TRBV27 and TRBJ2-2; 7 nucleotides line up with TRBD1. CDR1 MNHEY and CDR2 SMNVEV come from the germline V gene (reference sequence). The CDR3 totals 16 residues. Trimming took 5 bases from V and 6 from J; bases not matched to a gene: 12. DNA of the CDR3: TGTGCCAGCAGTCCAAGTACAGGGGAGCTGTCCGGGGAGCTGTTTTTT. It translates to CASSPSTGELSGELFF.

This rearrangement joins TRBV6-5 to TRBJ1-1; D gene ambiguous. This CDR3 has 11 residues. Germline CDR1 is MNHEY and CDR2 is SVGAGI. V lost 8 bases and J 8 bases, leaving 12 bases between the germline ends. Here the CDR3 reads CASVVGSEAFF. The CDR3 nucleotides read TGTGCCAGCGTCGTGGGCAGCGAAGCTTTCTTT.

The genes are TRBV5-1 and TRBJ2-1; no clear D. Trimming removed 3 bases at V and 8 bases at J, with 15 bases between. Germline V gene data show CDR1 as SGHRS and CDR2 as YFSETQ. There are 14 residues in the CDR3. The CDR3 reads CASSSAWTGDEQFF. The CDR3 nucleotides are TGCGCCAGCAGCTCCGCCTGGACGGGCGATGAGCAGTTCTTC.

The chain carries TRBV7-6 and TRBJ2-1; D remains unclear. The CDR3 consists of 14 residues. Germline V gene sequence: CDR1 SGHVS, CDR2 FNYEAQ. Trimming cost V 3 bases and J 4 bases, with 10 bases left between them. CDR3 nucleotide sequence: TGTGCCAGCAGCTTCTTATCCGCTTACAATGAGCAGTTCTTC. Protein product: CASSFLSAYNEQFF.

This clone has just one count. V is TRBV27 and J is TRBJ2-7, with TRBD1 matching over 9 bases. The CDR3 is 15 residues long. Germline CDR1 reads MNHEY; CDR2 reads SMNVEV (reference sequence). The junction had 6 bases not matched to a gene; V was cut back by 5 bases and J by 1 base. CDR3 in DNA: TGTGCCAGCAGTCTGACGGGACAGGGTTCCTACGAGCAGTACTTC. Protein: CASSLTGQGSYEQYF.

The rearrangement uses TRBV13 and TRBJ1-4; tentative D call: TRBD1 (5 bases). The CDR3 has 15 amino acids. The V end lost 4 bases, the J end lost 5 bases, and 14 bases lay between the germline ends. The germline V gene encodes CDR1 PRHDT and CDR2 FYEKMQ (reference sequence). The CDR3 DNA follows: TGTGCCAGCAGCTCTGCCGGGACGTTAAATGAAAAACTGTTTTTT. Its protein is CASSSAGTLNEKLFF.

The V gene is TRBV6-5, the J gene TRBJ1-2; the D gene is possibly TRBD1 (5 bases). There are 14 residues in the CDR3. Germline V gene sequence: CDR1 MNHEY, CDR2 SVGAGI. V lost 0 bases to trimming and J lost 8 bases, with 13 bases between them. The CDR3 DNA reads TGTGCCAGCAGTTACTCTGGCAGGGAGACGGGCTACACCTTC. Translated, it gives CASSYSGRETGYTF.

The chain is built from TRBV4-3 and TRBJ2-7; 11 nucleotides line up with TRBD2. CDR3 length: 15 residues. The germline V gene has CDR1 LGHNA and CDR2 YSLEER. V gave up 3 bases and J gave up 3 bases; unmatched junction bases: 4. CDR3 sequence (DNA): TGCGCCAGCAGCCACCTAGCGGGAGGCGACTACGAGCAGTACTTC. Residues: CASSHLAGGDYEQYF.

The V gene is TRBV11-2, the J gene TRBJ2-5; 11 bases are a match to TRBD2. The CDR3 loop spans 16 amino acids. V lost 5 bases and J lost 2; bases outside the gene matches: 7. Germline CDR1 SGHAT, CDR2 FQNNGV. For the CDR3, the DNA is TGTGCCAGCAGCCTAATAGCGGGAGGGTTACAAGAGACCCAGTACTTC. It codes for CASSLIAGGLQETQYF.

The chain recombines TRBV11-2 with TRBJ1-1, with D unresolved. CDR1 is SGHAT, CDR2 FQNNGV, per germline. V was clipped by 3 bases and J by 0 bases, with 5 bases between them. The CDR3 consists of 13 residues. In DNA, the CDR3 is TGTGCCAGCAGCTTTCACATGAACACTGAAGCTTTCTTT. The encoded protein is CASSFHMNTEAFF.

The rearrangement joins TRBV27 to TRBJ2-7; D unresolved. V lost 4 bases, J lost 0 bases, and 10 bases lay in between. The CDR3 consists of 14 residues. The germline V gene has CDR1 MNHEY and CDR2 SMNVEV (reference sequence). The CDR3 region has the DNA TGTGCCAGCAGTTCGCCCTCGAGCTCCTACGAGCAGTACTTC. Translating it yields CASSSPSSSYEQYF.

This chain's CDR3 is CASIEGLEAFF. CDR3 nucleotides: TGTGCCAGCATCGAGGGACTTGAAGCTTTCTTT. V is TRBV27 and J is TRBJ1-1; D possibly corresponds to TRBD1 (5 bases). V lost 7 bases and J 7 bases, leaving 10 bases between the germline ends. The length of the CDR3 is 11 residues. In germline, CDR1 is MNHEY, CDR2 SMNVEV (reference sequence).

The chain recombines TRBV11-3 with TRBJ1-1, with 7 nucleotides matching TRBD1. Per germline, CDR1 SGHNT and CDR2 YENEEA. V shed 1 base, J shed 5 bases, and the junction held 10 bases outside the gene matches. This CDR3 has 16 residues. For the CDR3, the DNA is TGTGCCAGCAGCTTAGTGAGACAGGGCCCGGGAACTGAAGCTTTCTTT. Amino acid sequence: CASSLVRQGPGTEAFF. The entire variable domain, with the rest obtained from reference TRBV11-3 and TRBJ1-1, is as follows: EAGVVQSPRYKIIEKKQPVAFWCNPISGHNTLYWYLQNLGQGPELLIRYENEEAVDDSQLPKDRFSAERLKGVDSTLKIQPAELGDSAVYLCASSLVRQGPGTEAFFGQGTRLTVV.

The chain joins TRBV7-9 to TRBJ2-1; D not certain. V gave up 1 base and J gave up 8 bases, with 6 bases separating them. The CDR3 loop spans 12 amino acids. Germline V gene sequence: CDR1 SEHNR, CDR2 FQNEAQ (reference sequence). CDR3 loop: CASSLDLHEQFF. CDR3 bases: TGTGCCAGCAGCTTAGACCTGCATGAGCAGTTCTTC.

This chain uses TRBV27 with TRBJ2-3; 8 bases align to TRBD1. Germline loops: CDR1 MNHEY, CDR2 SMNVEV (reference sequence). V gave up 4 bases and J gave up 4 bases; unmatched junction bases: 10. The CDR3 spans 16 residues. CDR3 residues: CASSSAGGARPDTQYF. CDR3 DNA sequence: TGTGCCAGCAGTTCCGCAGGGGGCGCGAGGCCAGATACGCAGTATTTT.

This sequence joins TRBV7-9 and TRBJ2-5, with 9 bases lining up with TRBD2. CDR3 size: 19 residues. Trimming cost V 0 bases and J 5 bases; bases outside gene matches: 16. Germline values: CDR1 SEHNR, CDR2 FQNEAQ (reference sequence). In nucleotides, the CDR3 is TGTGCCAGCAGCTTAGCGTCGGGACTAGCAAAGGGCAAAGGCGAGACCCAGTACTTC. Amino acids: CASSLASGLAKGKGETQYF.

The V gene is TRBV2, the J gene TRBJ1-1; D is undetermined. This CDR3 has 16 residues. The V gene lost 6 bases and the J gene lost 0 bases, with 17 bases spanning the gap. Looked up from germline, CDR1 is SNHLY and CDR2 is FYNNEI. The CDR3 loop is CASSATWPSMNTEAFF. The CDR3 DNA reads as TGTGCCAGCAGCGCGACCTGGCCTTCCATGAACACTGAAGCTTTCTTT.

The gene calls are TRBV7-9 and TRBJ1-3, with 10 nucleotides matching TRBD1. The length of the CDR3 is 19 residues. Trimming cost V 5 bases and J 3 bases; bases outside gene matches: 16. Germline CDR1 is SEHNR and CDR2 is FQNEAQ (reference sequence). The CDR3 DNA reads as TGTGCCAGCAGCGAAAGAAAACCGGGACAGGGGCGACGTGGAAACACCATATATTTT. Translation: CASSERKPGQGRRGNTIYF.

Note on this clone: Other DNA sequences from this sample encode an identical CDR3 as well. J is TRBJ2-7 and V is TRBV28; 8 positions match TRBD1. Germline values: CDR1 MDHEN, CDR2 SYDVKM. CDR3 size: 13 residues. Losses at the gene ends were 2 bases for V and 3 bases for J; bases not matched to a gene: 0. The CDR3 protein is CASSLTGGYEQYF. The CDR3, as DNA: TGTGCCAGCAGTTTAACAGGGGGCTACGAGCAGTACTTC.

V and J are TRBV10-3 and TRBJ2-7; D may correspond to TRBD1 or TRBD2 (6 bases each). Germline V gives CDR1 ENHRY, CDR2 SYGVKD. The CDR3 consists of 14 residues. The V end lost 7 bases, the J end lost 3 bases, and 16 bases lay between the germline ends. DNA of the CDR3: TGTGCCATCACCCCCGGGGGCTCTGGCTACGAGCAGTACTTC. Protein sequence: CAITPGGSGYEQYF.

The gene calls are TRBV7-6 and TRBJ2-1, with TRBD2 matching over 10 bases. This CDR3 has 20 residues. Per the germline V gene, CDR1 is SGHVS and CDR2 is FNYEAQ. The ends lost 1 base at V and 0 bases at J; junction bases unmatched: 12. In DNA form, the CDR3 reads TGTGCCAGCAGCTTAGTTTCGACTAGCGGGTACCCAAGCTCCTACAATGAGCAGTTCTTC. Amino acid sequence: CASSLVSTSGYPSSYNEQFF. Combining the CDR3 with reference TRBV7-6 and TRBJ2-1 gives the whole variable domain GAGVSQSPRYKVTKRGQDVALRCDPISGHVSLYWYRQALGQGPEFLTYFNYEAQQDKSGLPNDRFSAERPEGSISTLTIQRTEQRDSAMYRCASSLVSTSGYPSSYNEQFFGPGTRLTVL.

This clone turned up a few times. Additional DNA sequences in this sample encode the identical CDR3. The V call is TRBV2, the J call TRBJ1-1; weak D call: TRBD1 (5 bases). CDR1 and CDR2 from the germline V gene are SNHLY and FYNNEI. Trimming stripped 6 bases from V and 1 base from J, with 9 bases between. This CDR3 spans 13 amino acids. Written as DNA, the CDR3 is TGTGCCAGCAGGGGACGTAGGAACACTGAAGCTTTCTTT. It codes for CASRGRRNTEAFF. The full variable domain, completed using reference TRBV2 and TRBJ1-1, is EPEVTQTPSHQVTQMGQEVILRCVPISNHLYFYWYRQILGQKVEFLVSFYNNEISEKSEIFDDQFSVERPDGSNFTLKIRSTKLEDSAMYFCASRGRRNTEAFFGQGTRLTVV.

The chain employs TRBV5-1 and TRBJ2-7; unclear D gene. This CDR3 has 13 amino acids. Between the trimmed V and J ends, which lost 1 base and 5 bases, there was a span of 10 bases. CDR1 and CDR2 (germline): SGHRS, YFSETQ. The CDR3 region is CASSLRQVDEQYF. In DNA form, the CDR3 reads TGCGCCAGCAGCTTGAGGCAGGTTGACGAGCAGTACTTC.

The chain employs TRBV18 and TRBJ1-4; 7 bases are shared with TRBD1. Germline V lookup: CDR1 KGHSH, CDR2 LQKENI. Trimming at V came to 6 bases and at J to 3 bases, leaving 4 bases not matched to a gene. This CDR3 is 14 amino acids long. CDR3 coding DNA: TGTGCCAGCTCCCACGGGACAGCTAATGAAAAACTGTTTTTT. Protein product: CASSHGTANEKLFF.